What follows describes a single T cell receptor (beta chain). The Seattle patients joined while their infection was active and were tracked longitudinally afterward. Data came from immunoSEQ multiplex PCR; TCRdb stores just in-frame clones and leaves some out. The data hold 84,000 or so clones, with 78% observed a single time. The data derive from a study of blood T cell repertoires in COVID-19. About the research overall: Both acute and convalescent COVID-19 samples were obtained from the United States, Italy and Spain. Sources were T cells, B-cell-depleted T cells, or PBMCs; the material itself was cDNA or gDNA.

CDR1 is MNHEY and CDR2 is SVGAGI in the germline V gene. V was cut by 8 bases and J by 5 bases, with 12 bases left in between. There are 12 residues in the CDR3. The sequenced material came from peripheral blood. The sequence came from a man in his fifties or sixties with COVID-19, enrolled during active disease. This sequence joins TRBV6-5 and TRBJ1-1; tentatively, D is TRBD1 (5 bases). CDR3 coding DNA: TGTGCCAGCTCCGGGGGGGAGACTGAAGCTTTCTTT. This gives the protein CASSGGETEAFF.